A single sample gave rise to the 8 T cell receptor beta chains below, sequenced in a study of shared clonotypes between healthy human individuals (dated by TCRdb to about 2020). Receptor libraries were prepared by the immunoSEQ multiplex PCR assay. Drawn from immuneACCESS, this table holds only the in-frame rearrangements with V and J called that TCRdb kept. Clones are partly lost; checked studies trace under half to an unresolved V gene and leave the rest unexplained. For this sample there are some 1 million clones; around four fifths appear just once. Of the sample, around 1.5% falls within the top ten clones. The sequencing input was memory CD4+ T cells sorted from blood. The cell subset or site label for this specimen denotes: CD45RA-negative fraction. These receptors originate from a young man in good health.

CDR3: CATTLGLAEETQYF. CDR3 sequence (DNA): TGCGCCACGACCTTGGGGCTAGCGGAAGAGACCCAGTACTTC. The chain carries TRBV5-1 and TRBJ2-5, with TRBD2 matching over 7 bases. This CDR3 is 14 amino acids long. The junction had 11 bases not matched to a gene; V was cut back by 9 bases and J by 3 bases. CDR1 and CDR2 (germline): SGHRS, YFSETQ. The full variable domain, completed using reference TRBV5-1 and TRBJ2-5, is KAGVTQTPRYLIKTRGQQVTLSCSPISGHRSVSWYQQTPGQGLQFLFEYFSETQRNKGNFPGRFSGRQFSNSRSEMNVSTLELGDSALYLCATTLGLAEETQYFGPGTRLLVL.

With regard to this clone: The sample holds other DNA sequences that translate to the same CDR3. The V gene is TRBV19, the J gene TRBJ1-2; no firm D call. Germline V gene lookup returns CDR1 LNHDA and CDR2 SQIVND (reference sequence). The ends were cut back, 1 base at V and 1 base at J, with 7 bases in the middle. The CDR3 is 14 amino acids. In DNA, the CDR3 is TGTGCCAGTAGTATAGTTGGCAGTAACTATGGCTACACCTTC. Translation: CASSIVGSNYGYTF.

This clone was observed a few times. This CDR3 is also generated by other DNA sequences in the sample. The chain joins TRBV10-1 to TRBJ2-7; no clear D. There are 11 residues in the CDR3. V was clipped by 3 bases and J by 4 bases, with 4 bases between them. CDR1 WNHNN and CDR2 SYGVQD come from the germline V gene (reference sequence). This CDR3 reads CASSDNYEQYF. The CDR3 region has the DNA TGCGCCAGCAGTGACAATTACGAGCAGTACTTC.

The rearrangement uses TRBV19 and TRBJ2-7; D is possibly TRBD1 or TRBD2 (6 bases each). CDR1 LNHDA and CDR2 SQIVND come from the germline V gene (reference sequence). The V end was cut by 4 bases, the J end by 7 bases, with 17 bases between. The CDR3 runs to 14 residues. For the CDR3, the DNA is TGTGCCAGTAGTACTGGGGGGCCTTCCGGTGAGCAGTACTTC. Its translation: CASSTGGPSGEQYF.

The chain couples TRBV9 to TRBJ1-2, with 7 bases fitting TRBD1. Trimming cost V 3 bases and J 7 bases; bases outside gene matches: 18. The CDR3 is 17 residues long. CDR1 and CDR2 (germline): SGDLS, YYNGEE. CDR3 residues: CASSGIQVAGGNSGYTF. In nucleotides, the CDR3 is TGTGCCAGCAGCGGGATCCAGGTGGCAGGGGGTAATAGTGGCTACACCTTC.

The V call is TRBV25-1, the J call TRBJ2-3; possibly TRBD1 or TRBD2 for D (5 bases each). CDR3 length: 13 amino acids. Germline V gives CDR1 MGHDK, CDR2 SYGVNS. V was trimmed by 6 bases and J by 6 bases, leaving 13 bases between them. CDR3 sequence reads: CASRGPGGDTQYF. Here the CDR3 DNA reads TGTGCCAGCAGGGGACCCGGCGGGGATACGCAGTATTTT.

The rearrangement links TRBV7-9 to TRBJ2-7, with 10 positions matching TRBD1. V trimming: 0 bases; J trimming: 6 bases; junction bases outside the gene matches: 8. The germline V gene has CDR1 SEHNR and CDR2 FQNEAQ (reference sequence). This CDR3 spans 16 amino acids. The CDR3 bases are TGTGCCAGCAGCTTAGCGGGAGGACAGGGGGTGGTCGAGCAGTACTTC. Its protein is CASSLAGGQGVVEQYF.

The rearrangement joins TRBV29-1 to TRBJ2-7; maybe TRBD1 (6 bases). This CDR3 comprises 14 residues. Trimming took 4 bases from V and 5 from J, leaving 18 bases between them. Germline V CDR1 and CDR2: SQVTM, ANQGSEA. The CDR3 region is CSVVYVLGTNEQYF. CDR3 nucleotide sequence: TGCAGCGTTGTATATGTTCTTGGGACAAACGAGCAGTACTTC.